The 22 T cell receptor beta chains below all came from one sample that was sequenced in a study of T cells in Graves' hyperthyroidism and ophthalmopathy. Amplification of TCR beta CDR3 regions was performed using RNA transcripts as template. HTBI primers were used for first-round RT-PCR of the TCR CDR3. TCRdb re-called the multiplex PCR reads through MiXCR, storing one row per CDR3 protein. Of some 510,000 distinct CDR3 sequences in the sample, just over 45% were seen once. The specimen was peripheral blood or thyroid tissue (not recorded which). These receptors originate from a young woman with Graves' hyperthyroidism.

The rearrangement links TRBV4-1 to TRBJ1-1, with 8 bases aligning to TRBD1. V gave up 0 bases and J gave up 5 bases; unmatched junction bases: 5. The CDR3 length is 15 residues. Germline values: CDR1 MGHRA, CDR2 YSYEKL. The CDR3 bases are TGCGCCAGCAGCCAAGATGGACAGGGTGGGACTGAAGCTTTCTTT. Encoded protein: CASSQDGQGGTEAFF.

The CDR3 DNA sequence: TGCAGTGCTAGGGTCGGACAGCCTGGAAACACCATATATTTT. Translated: CSARVGQPGNTIYF. The chain uses TRBV20-1 and TRBJ1-3, with a tentative D call TRBD1 (6 bases). With 3 bases removed from V and 2 bases from J, the gap between germline ends came to 11 bases. Germline V lookup: CDR1 DFQATT, CDR2 SNEGSKA (reference sequence). The CDR3 sequence is 14 residues long.

In its sample, this clonotype was seen many times. The chain recombines TRBV29-1 with TRBJ2-5; D is undetermined. Trimming shortened V by 7 bases and J by 2 bases, and 8 bases separated the two germline ends. Looked up from germline, CDR1 is SQVTM and CDR2 is ANQGSEA. This CDR3 region has 11 residues. Written as DNA, the CDR3 is TGCAGCGCTGGGTATCAAGAGACCCAGTACTTC. Translated: CSAGYQETQYF.

About this clonotype: This may be a read error, as it is one base from a much larger clone. The gene calls are TRBV25-1 and TRBJ1-2, with no clear D. Germline CDR1 is MGHDK and CDR2 is SYGVNS. CDR3 length: 15 amino acids. The CDR3 DNA is TGTGCCAGCAGTACGGTCAGAGTAGAGAACTATGGCTACGCCTTC. Its protein is CASSTVRVENYGYAF.

This rearrangement joins TRBV7-6 to TRBJ2-5; D might be TRBD2 (6 bases). V was cut by 5 bases and J by 5 bases, with 12 bases left in between. The CDR3 runs 13 residues. From germline, CDR1 is SGHVS and CDR2 FNYEAQ. CDR3 DNA sequence: TGTGCCAGCAGCCAAGGTGGGACTGAGACCCAGTACTTC. This sequence encodes CASSQGGTETQYF.

This chain joins TRBV29-1 and TRBJ1-2; 7 nucleotides agree with TRBD1. J lost 3 bases, V lost 8 bases, and 6 bases had no gene match. The CDR3 runs 12 residues. Per the germline V gene, CDR1 is SQVTM and CDR2 is ANQGSEA. CDR3 sequence (DNA): TGCAGCCAGAGAGGGGGCTACTATGGCTACACCTTC. Translated: CSQRGGYYGYTF.

The sample holds many counts of this clonotype. CDR3 region: CASSELGSGDNYGYTF. The CDR3 region has the DNA TGTGCCAGCAGTGAATTGGGGTCAGGCGATAACTATGGCTACACCTTC. The V and J genes are TRBV25-1 and TRBJ1-2, with D hard to call. The germline gives CDR1 MGHDK, CDR2 SYGVNS. The V end was cut by 1 base, the J end by 1 base, with 13 bases between. The CDR3 has 16 residues.

V is TRBV15 and J is TRBJ1-6; 7 bases map to TRBD1. The germline CDR1 and CDR2 sequences are LNHNV and YYDKDF (reference sequence). The CDR3 runs to 13 residues. The V and J ends lost 3 bases and 14 bases, in that order; junction bases with no gene match: 7. The CDR3 DNA reads TGTGCCACCAGCAGGAAAGGGGGCGAGGCCCTCCACTTT. Protein product: CATSRKGGEALHF.

This rearrangement joins TRBV29-1 to TRBJ2-1; 9 bases align to TRBD2. The CDR3 loop spans 14 amino acids. V shed 7 bases, J shed 1 base, and the junction held 5 bases outside the gene matches. Per the germline V gene, CDR1 is SQVTM and CDR2 is ANQGSEA. CDR3 sequence reads: CSARAGGSYNEQFF. Here the CDR3 DNA reads TGCAGCGCTCGAGCGGGAGGATCCTACAATGAGCAGTTCTTC.

The gene calls are TRBV10-3 and TRBJ2-5; no clear D. This CDR3 has 12 amino acids. Germline V CDR1 and CDR2: ENHRY, SYGVKD. V lost 3 bases and J 5 bases, leaving 7 bases between the germline ends. CDR3 sequence: CAISDPAETQYF. CDR3 nucleotide sequence: TGTGCCATCAGTGACCCGGCGGAGACCCAGTACTTC.

A note on this clonotype: A much larger clone differs from this one at a single base, so this may be a read error. This sequence joins TRBV29-1 and TRBJ1-1; D might be TRBD1 (5 bases). Germline V gene lookup returns CDR1 SQVTM and CDR2 ANQGSEA. The CDR3 has 14 residues. The CDR3 loop reads CSVVPDSPYTEALF. Here the CDR3 DNA reads TGCAGCGTTGTGCCAGACAGCCCTTACACTGAAGCTCTCTTT.

As to this clonotype: A read error may explain this, as a much larger clone is one base away. The chain has TRBV7-9 and TRBJ1-4; tentatively, D is TRBD1 (5 bases). This CDR3 is built from 14 residues. The V end was cut by 5 bases, the J end by 8 bases, with 15 bases between. Germline CDR1 SEHNR, CDR2 FQNEAQ (reference sequence). Written as DNA, the CDR3 is TGTGCCAGCAGCGTAGTGGCAGGGAACGAAAAACTGTTTTTT. Its protein is CASSVVAGNEKLFF.

This clonotype came up a few times. The chain joins TRBV7-2 to TRBJ1-2; 9 positions agree with TRBD1. The CDR3 has 16 residues. After removal of 7 bases from V and 4 bases from J, the junction contained 13 bases not matched to a gene. From germline, CDR1 is SGHTA and CDR2 FQGNSA. In DNA form, the CDR3 reads TGTGCCAGCATCCCGCTCCGGGACAGGGTCGTCTATGGCTACACCTTC. Translation: CASIPLRDRVVYGYTF.

This clonotype was found a few times. The chain is built from TRBV5-1 and TRBJ1-2, with D unclear. Germline assignment: CDR1 SGHRS and CDR2 YFSETQ. There are 13 residues in the CDR3. V was trimmed by 0 bases and J by 5 bases, leaving 8 bases between them. CDR3 nucleotides: TGCGCCAGCAGCTTGGAGGCGGGGTATGGCTACACCTTC. Encoded protein: CASSLEAGYGYTF. Drawing the rest from reference TRBV5-1 and TRBJ1-2, the complete variable domain is KAGVTQTPRYLIKTRGQQVTLSCSPISGHRSVSWYQQTPGQGLQFLFEYFSETQRNKGNFPGRFSGRQFSNSRSEMNVSTLELGDSALYLCASSLEAGYGYTFGSGTRLTVV.

The chain links TRBV12-3 or TRBV12-4 to TRBJ1-4, with 10 bases fitting TRBD1. CDR3 length: 16 amino acids. The J segment lost 4 bases and the V segment lost 7 bases, leaving 9 bases of the junction unmatched. The CDR3 bases are TGTGCCAGCAACCTCGGGACAGGGGCCCTTAATGAAAAACTGTTTTTT. Encoded protein: CASNLGTGALNEKLFF.

The DNA of the CDR3 is TGTGCCAGCAGCTTAGCGCACACCGATCAGCCCCAGCATTTT. Its protein product is CASSLAHTDQPQHF. This sequence joins TRBV7-2 and TRBJ1-5, with D unresolved. Germline V gene data show CDR1 as SGHTA and CDR2 as FQGNSA. Trimming left V 0 bases short and J 5 bases short, with 8 bases between. There are 14 residues in the CDR3.

This chain links TRBV20-1 with TRBJ1-5; TRBD1 might be the D (5 bases). V lost 2 bases, J lost 0 bases, and 8 bases lay in between. Germline CDR1 reads DFQATT; CDR2 reads SNEGSKA (reference sequence). The CDR3 runs to 14 residues. Here the CDR3 reads CSARWGGSNQPQHF. The DNA for the CDR3 is TGCAGTGCTAGATGGGGCGGTAGCAATCAGCCCCAGCATTTT.

To note about this clonotype: One end of the junction is discordant with germline, which a read error may explain. This chain connects TRBV15 to TRBJ2-7; 10 bases fit TRBD1. This CDR3 is built from 16 residues. Germline loops: CDR1 LNHNV, CDR2 YYDKDF (reference sequence). The CDR3 is CATSREAGQGKREQYF. The CDR3 bases are TGCGCCACCAGCAGAGAGGCGGGACAGGGGAAGAGGGAGCAGTACTTC.

This chain links TRBV2 with TRBJ2-7; maybe TRBD2 (6 bases). Per germline, CDR1 SNHLY and CDR2 FYNNEI. Trimming took off 6 bases at V and 3 bases at J, with 15 bases between the two ends. CDR3 length: 14 amino acids. The CDR3 region is CASSSRDLYYEQYF. CDR3 DNA: TGTGCCAGCAGCTCGAGGGACTTATACTACGAGCAGTACTTC.

The gene calls are TRBV7-6 and TRBJ2-5; D possibly corresponds to TRBD1 (5 bases). The CDR3 is 18 amino acids. Deletions cut 5 bases from V and 1 base from J, with 23 bases between. Germline CDR1 SGHVS, CDR2 FNYEAQ. The CDR3: CASSTPRRTHVIQETQYF. For the CDR3, the DNA is TGTGCCAGCAGCACACCCCGCCGGACACATGTTATCCAAGAGACCCAGTACTTC.

About this clonotype itself: One end of the junction fails to match germline, which may point to a read error. The rearrangement uses TRBV10-3 and TRBJ1-5; possibly TRBD1 for D (5 bases). The CDR3 is 15 residues long. The germline V gene has CDR1 ENHRY and CDR2 SYGVKD. The CDR3 DNA reads TGTGCCAGCAGTTTGGACGGACACAAAAATCAGCCCCAGCATTTT. Its protein product is CASSLDGHKNQPQHF.

In this sample, this clonotype turned up many times. The V and J genes are TRBV11-3 and TRBJ1-1; D remains ambiguous. Per the germline V gene, CDR1 is SGHNT and CDR2 is YENEEA. The CDR3 is made up of 13 amino acids. The ends were cut back, 5 bases at V and 0 bases at J, with 7 bases in the middle. DNA for the CDR3: TGTGCCAGCAGCACCCACATGAACACTGAAGCTTTCTTT. It specifies CASSTHMNTEAFF. The variable domain in full, with the rest retrieved from reference TRBV11-3 and TRBJ1-1, is EAGVVQSPRYKIIEKKQPVAFWCNPISGHNTLYWYLQNLGQGPELLIRYENEEAVDDSQLPKDRFSAERLKGVDSTLKIQPAELGDSAVYLCASSTHMNTEAFFGQGTRLTVV.